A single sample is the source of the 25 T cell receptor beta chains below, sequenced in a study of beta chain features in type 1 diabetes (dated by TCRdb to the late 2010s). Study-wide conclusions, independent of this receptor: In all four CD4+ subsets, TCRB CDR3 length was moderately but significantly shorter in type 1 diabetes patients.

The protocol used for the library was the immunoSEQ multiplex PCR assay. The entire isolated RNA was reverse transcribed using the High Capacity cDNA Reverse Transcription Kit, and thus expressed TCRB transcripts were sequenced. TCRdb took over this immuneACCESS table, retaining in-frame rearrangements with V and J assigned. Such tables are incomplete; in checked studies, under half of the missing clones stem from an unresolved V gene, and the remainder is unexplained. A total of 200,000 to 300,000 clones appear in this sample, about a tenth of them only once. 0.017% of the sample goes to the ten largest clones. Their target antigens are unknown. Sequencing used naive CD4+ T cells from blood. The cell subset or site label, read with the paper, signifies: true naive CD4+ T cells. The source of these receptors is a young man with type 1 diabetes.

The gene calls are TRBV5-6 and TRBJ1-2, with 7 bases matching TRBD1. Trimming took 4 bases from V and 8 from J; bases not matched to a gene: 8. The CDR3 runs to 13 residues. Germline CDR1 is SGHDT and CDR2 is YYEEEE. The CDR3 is CASSPGQKLGYTF. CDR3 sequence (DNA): TGTGCCAGCAGCCCGGGACAGAAGCTGGGCTACACCTTC.

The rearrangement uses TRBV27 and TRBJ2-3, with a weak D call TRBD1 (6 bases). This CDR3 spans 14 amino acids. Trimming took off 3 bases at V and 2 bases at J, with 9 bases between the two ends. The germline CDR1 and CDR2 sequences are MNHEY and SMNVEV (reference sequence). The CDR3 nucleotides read TGTGCCAGCAGTTTCACAGGGTACACAGATACGCAGTATTTT. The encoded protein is CASSFTGYTDTQYF.

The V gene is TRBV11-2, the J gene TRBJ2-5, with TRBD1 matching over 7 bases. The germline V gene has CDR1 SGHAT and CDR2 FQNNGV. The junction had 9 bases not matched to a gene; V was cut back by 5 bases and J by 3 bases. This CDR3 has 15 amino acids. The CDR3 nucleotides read TGTGCCAGCAGCAAGACCGGGACAGAAGAAGAGACCCAGTACTTC. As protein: CASSKTGTEEETQYF.

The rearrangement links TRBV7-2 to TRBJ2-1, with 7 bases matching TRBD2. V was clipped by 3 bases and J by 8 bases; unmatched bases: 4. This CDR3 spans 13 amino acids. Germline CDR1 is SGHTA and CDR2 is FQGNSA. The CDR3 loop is CASSLLTSYEQFF. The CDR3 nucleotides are TGTGCCAGCAGCTTGCTGACTAGCTATGAGCAGTTCTTC.

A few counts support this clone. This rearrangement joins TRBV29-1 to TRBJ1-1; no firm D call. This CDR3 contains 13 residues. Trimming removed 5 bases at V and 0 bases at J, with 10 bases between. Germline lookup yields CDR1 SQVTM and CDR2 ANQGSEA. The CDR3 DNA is TGCAGCGTTTCACGGCGGATGAACACTGAAGCTTTCTTT. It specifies CSVSRRMNTEAFF.

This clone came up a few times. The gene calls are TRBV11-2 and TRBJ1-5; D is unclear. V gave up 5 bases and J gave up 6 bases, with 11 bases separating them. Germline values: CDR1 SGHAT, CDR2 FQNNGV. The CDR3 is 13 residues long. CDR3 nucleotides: TGTGCCAGCAGCGTCAGTATCCGTCAGCCCCAGCATTTT. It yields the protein CASSVSIRQPQHF. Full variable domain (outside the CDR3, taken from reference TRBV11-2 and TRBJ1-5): EAGVAQSPRYKIIEKRQSVAFWCNPISGHATLYWYQQILGQGPKLLIQFQNNGVVDDSQLPKDRFSAERLKGVDSTLKIQPAKLEDSAVYLCASSVSIRQPQHFGDGTRLSIL.

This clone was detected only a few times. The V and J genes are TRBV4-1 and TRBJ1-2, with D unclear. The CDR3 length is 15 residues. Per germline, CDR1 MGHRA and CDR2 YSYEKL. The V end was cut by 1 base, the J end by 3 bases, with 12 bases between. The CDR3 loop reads CASSQAATVYYGYTF. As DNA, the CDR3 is TGCGCCAGCAGCCAAGCCGCCACAGTTTACTATGGCTACACCTTC.

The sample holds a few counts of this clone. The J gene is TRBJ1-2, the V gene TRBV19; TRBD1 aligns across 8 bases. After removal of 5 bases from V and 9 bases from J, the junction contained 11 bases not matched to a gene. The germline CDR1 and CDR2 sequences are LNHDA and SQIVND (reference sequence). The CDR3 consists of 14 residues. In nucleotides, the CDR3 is TGTGCCAGTAGTGCCACCAAGGACAGGGATAGCTACACCTTC. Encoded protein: CASSATKDRDSYTF.

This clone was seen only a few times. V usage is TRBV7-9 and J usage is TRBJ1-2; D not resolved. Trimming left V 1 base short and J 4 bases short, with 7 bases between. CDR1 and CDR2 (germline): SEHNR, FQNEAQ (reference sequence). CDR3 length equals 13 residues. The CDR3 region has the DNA TGTGCCAGCAGCTTAGAGGAGGTCTATGGCTACACCTTC. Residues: CASSLEEVYGYTF.

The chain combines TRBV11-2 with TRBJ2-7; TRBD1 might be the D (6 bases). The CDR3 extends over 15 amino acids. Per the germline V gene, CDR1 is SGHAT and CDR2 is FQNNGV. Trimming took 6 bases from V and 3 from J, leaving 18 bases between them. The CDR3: CASSPGHPRIYEQYF. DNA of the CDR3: TGTGCCAGCAGTCCGGGACACCCGAGGATCTACGAGCAGTACTTC.

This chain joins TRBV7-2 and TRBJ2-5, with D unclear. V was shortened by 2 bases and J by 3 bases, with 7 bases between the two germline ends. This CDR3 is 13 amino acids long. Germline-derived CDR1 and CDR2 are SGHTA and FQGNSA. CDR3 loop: CASSLSVKETQYF. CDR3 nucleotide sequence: TGTGCCAGCAGCTTATCGGTAAAAGAGACCCAGTACTTC.

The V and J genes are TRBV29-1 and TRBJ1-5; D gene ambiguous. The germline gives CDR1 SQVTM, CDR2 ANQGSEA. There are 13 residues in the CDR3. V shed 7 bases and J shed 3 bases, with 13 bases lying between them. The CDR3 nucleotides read TGCAGCGCCCGGCGGGGTGCCAATCAGCCCCAGCATTTT. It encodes CSARRGANQPQHF.

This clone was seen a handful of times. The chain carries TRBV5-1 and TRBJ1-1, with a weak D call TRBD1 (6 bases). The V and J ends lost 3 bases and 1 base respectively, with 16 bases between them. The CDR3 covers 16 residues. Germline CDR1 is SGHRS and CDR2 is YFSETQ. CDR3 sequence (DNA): TGCGCCAGCAGCTCTCTGGGGGCGGATTCGAACACTGAAGCTTTCTTT. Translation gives CASSSLGADSNTEAFF.

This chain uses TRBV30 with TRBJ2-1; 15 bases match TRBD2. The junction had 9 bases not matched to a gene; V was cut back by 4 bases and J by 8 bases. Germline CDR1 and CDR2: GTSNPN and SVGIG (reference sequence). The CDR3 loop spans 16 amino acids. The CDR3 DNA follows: TGTGCCTGGAACACCGGGACTAGCGGGGGGATAGATGAGCAGTTCTTC. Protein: CAWNTGTSGGIDEQFF.

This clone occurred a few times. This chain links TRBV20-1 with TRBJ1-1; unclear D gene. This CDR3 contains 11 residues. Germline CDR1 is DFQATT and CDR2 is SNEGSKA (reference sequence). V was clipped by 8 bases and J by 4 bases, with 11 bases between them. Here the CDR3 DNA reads TGCAGTACCAGGAGGAGCACTGAAGCTTTCTTT. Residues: CSTRRSTEAFF.

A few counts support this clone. In DNA, the CDR3 is TGTGCCAGTAGTCCAGGGGGGCGCCGAGAGACCCAGTACTTC. Translated, it gives CASSPGGRRETQYF. V gene TRBV19 combines with J gene TRBJ2-5; perhaps TRBD1 as D (7 bases). The V end was cut by 5 bases, the J end by 4 bases, with 14 bases between. In germline, CDR1 is LNHDA, CDR2 SQIVND (reference sequence). This CDR3 spans 14 amino acids.

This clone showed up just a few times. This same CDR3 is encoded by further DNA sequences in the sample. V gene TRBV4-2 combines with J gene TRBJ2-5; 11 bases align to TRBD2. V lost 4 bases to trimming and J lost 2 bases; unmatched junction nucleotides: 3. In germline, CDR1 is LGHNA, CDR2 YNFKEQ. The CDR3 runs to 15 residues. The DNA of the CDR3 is TGTGCCAGCAGCCCCGGGACTAGCGGACAAGAGACCCAGTACTTC. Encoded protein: CASSPGTSGQETQYF.

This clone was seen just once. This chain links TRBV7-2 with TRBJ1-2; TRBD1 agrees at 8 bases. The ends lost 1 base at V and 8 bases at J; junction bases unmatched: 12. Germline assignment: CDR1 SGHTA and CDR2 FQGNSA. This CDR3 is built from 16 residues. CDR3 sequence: CASSLEGDGRGRGYTF. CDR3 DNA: TGTGCCAGCAGCTTAGAAGGGGATGGCAGGGGGCGAGGCTACACCTTC.

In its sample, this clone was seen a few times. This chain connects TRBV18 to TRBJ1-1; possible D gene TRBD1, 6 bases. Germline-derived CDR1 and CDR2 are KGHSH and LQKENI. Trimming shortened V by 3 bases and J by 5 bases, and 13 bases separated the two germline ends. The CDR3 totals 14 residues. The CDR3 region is CASSPTGIRTEAFF. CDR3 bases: TGTGCCAGCTCACCTACAGGGATACGGACTGAAGCTTTCTTT.

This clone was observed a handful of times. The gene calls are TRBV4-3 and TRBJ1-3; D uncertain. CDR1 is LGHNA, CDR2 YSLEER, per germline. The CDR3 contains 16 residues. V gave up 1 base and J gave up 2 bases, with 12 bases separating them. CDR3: CASSQAVTRTGNTIYF. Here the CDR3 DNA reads TGCGCCAGCAGCCAAGCCGTGACACGGACTGGAAACACCATATATTTT.

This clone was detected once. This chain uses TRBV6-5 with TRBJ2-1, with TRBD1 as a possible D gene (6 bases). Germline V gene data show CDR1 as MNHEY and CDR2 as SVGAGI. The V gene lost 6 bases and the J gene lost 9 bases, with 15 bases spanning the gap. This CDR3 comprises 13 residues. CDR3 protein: CASSQGQYGEQFF. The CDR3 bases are TGTGCCAGCAGCCAAGGACAGTATGGTGAGCAGTTCTTC.

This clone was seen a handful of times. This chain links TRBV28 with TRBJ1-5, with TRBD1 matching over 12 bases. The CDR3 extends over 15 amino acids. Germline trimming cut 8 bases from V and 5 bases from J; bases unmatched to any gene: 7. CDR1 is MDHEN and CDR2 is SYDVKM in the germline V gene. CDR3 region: CASWDRGRRDQPQHF. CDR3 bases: TGTGCCAGCTGGGACAGGGGGCGCAGGGATCAGCCCCAGCATTTT.

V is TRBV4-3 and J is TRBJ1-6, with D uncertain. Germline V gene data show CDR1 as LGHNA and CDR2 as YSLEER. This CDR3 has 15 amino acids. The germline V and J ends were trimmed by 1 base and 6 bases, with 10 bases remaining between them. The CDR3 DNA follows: TGCGCCAGCAGCCAAGTCCGCCAGATTAATTCACCCCTCCACTTT. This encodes CASSQVRQINSPLHF.

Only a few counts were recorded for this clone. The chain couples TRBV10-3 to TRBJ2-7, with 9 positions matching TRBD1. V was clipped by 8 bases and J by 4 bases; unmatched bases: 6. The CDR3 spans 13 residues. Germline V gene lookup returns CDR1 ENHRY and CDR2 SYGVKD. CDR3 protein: CAIAGQGSYEQYF. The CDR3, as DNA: TGTGCCATCGCCGGACAGGGGTCGTACGAGCAGTACTTC.

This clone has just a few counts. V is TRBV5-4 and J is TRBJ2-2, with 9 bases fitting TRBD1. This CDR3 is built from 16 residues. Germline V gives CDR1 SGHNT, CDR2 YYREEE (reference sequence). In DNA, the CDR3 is TGTGCAACCGCTACCTGGGACAGGGCGGCCTCGGGGGAGCTGTTTTTT. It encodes CATATWDRAASGELFF.